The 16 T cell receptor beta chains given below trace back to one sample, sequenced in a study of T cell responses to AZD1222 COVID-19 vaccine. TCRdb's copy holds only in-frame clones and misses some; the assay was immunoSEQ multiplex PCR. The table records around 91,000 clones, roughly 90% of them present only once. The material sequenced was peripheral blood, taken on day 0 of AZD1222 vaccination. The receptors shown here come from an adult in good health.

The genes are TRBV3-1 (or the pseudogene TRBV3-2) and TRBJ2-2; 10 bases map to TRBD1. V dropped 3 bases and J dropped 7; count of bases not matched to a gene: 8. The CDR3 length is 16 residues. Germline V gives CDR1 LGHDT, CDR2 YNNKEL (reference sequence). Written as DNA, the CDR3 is TGTGCCAGCAGCCAGAATCCGGGACAGGGGAACGGGGAGCTGTTTTTT. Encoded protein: CASSQNPGQGNGELFF.

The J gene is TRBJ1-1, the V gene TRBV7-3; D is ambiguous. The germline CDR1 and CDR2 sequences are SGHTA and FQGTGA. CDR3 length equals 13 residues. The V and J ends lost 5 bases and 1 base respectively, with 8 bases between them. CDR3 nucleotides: TGTGCCAGCAGCCCACACGAGAACACTGAAGCTTTCTTT. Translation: CASSPHENTEAFF.

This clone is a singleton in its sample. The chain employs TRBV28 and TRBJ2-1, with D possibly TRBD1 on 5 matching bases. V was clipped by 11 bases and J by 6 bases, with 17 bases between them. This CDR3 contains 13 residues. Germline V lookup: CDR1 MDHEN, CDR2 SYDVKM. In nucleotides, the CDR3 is TGTGCCGCAACCAGGGCAACGGGCAATGAGCAGTTCTTC. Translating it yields CAATRATGNEQFF.

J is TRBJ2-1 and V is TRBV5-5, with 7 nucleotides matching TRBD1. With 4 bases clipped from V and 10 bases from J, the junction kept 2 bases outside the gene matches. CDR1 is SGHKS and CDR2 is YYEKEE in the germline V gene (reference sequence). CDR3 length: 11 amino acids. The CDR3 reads CASSLQGEQFF. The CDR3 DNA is TGTGCCAGCAGCCTACAGGGGGAGCAGTTCTTC. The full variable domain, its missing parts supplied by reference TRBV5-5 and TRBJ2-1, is DAGVTQSPTHLIKTRGQQVTLRCSPISGHKSVSWYQQVLGQGPQFIFQYYEKEERGRGNFPDRFSARQFPNYSSELNVNALLLGDSALYLCASSLQGEQFFGPGTRLTVL.

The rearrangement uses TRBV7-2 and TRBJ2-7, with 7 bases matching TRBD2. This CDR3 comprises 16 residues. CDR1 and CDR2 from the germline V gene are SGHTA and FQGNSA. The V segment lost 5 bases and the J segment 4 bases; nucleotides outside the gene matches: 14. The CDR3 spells CASSPGGSGFLYEQYF. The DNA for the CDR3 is TGTGCCAGCAGCCCTGGGGGTAGCGGGTTCTTATACGAGCAGTACTTC.

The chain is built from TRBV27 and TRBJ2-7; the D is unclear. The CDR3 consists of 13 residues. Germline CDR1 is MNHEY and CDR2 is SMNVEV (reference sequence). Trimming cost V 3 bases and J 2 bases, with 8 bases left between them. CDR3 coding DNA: TGTGCCAGCAGTTTTTCCCTAACCTACGAGCAGTACTTC. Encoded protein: CASSFSLTYEQYF.

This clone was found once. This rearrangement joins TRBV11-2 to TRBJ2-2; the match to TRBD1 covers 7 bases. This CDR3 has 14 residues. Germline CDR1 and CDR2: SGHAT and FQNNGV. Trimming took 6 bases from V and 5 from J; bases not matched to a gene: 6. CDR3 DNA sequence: TGTGCCAGCAGTCGACAGGGTCTTACCGGGGAGCTGTTTTTT. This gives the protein CASSRQGLTGELFF.

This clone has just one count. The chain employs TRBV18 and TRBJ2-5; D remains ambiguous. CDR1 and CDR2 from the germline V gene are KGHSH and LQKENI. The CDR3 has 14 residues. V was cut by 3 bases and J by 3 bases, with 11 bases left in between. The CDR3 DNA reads TGTGCCAGCTCACCGTCCAGTGGAGAAGAGACCCAGTACTTC. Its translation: CASSPSSGEETQYF.

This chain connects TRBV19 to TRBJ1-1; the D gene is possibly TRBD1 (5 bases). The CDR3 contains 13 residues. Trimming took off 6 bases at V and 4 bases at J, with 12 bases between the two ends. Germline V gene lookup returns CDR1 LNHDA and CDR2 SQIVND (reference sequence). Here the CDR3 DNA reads TGTGCCAGTAGCCAGGACGGGGGCACTGAAGCTTTCTTT. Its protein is CASSQDGGTEAFF.

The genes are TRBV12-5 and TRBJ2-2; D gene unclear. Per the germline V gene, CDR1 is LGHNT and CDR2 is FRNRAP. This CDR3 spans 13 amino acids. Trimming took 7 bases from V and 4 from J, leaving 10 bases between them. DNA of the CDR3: TGTGCTAGTGCTCCCTCGGTCACCGGGGAGCTGTTTTTT. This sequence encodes CASAPSVTGELFF.

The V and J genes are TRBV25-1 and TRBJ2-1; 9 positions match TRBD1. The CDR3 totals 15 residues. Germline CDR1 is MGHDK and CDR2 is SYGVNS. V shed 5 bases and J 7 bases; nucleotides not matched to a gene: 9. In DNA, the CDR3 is TGTGCCAGCAGTACAACAGGGGGCGGTTTGAATGAGCAGTTCTTC. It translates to CASSTTGGGLNEQFF.

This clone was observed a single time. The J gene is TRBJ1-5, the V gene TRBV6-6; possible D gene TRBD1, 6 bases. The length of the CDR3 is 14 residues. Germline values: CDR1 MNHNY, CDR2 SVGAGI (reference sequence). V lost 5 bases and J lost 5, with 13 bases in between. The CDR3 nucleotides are TGTGCCAGCAGTCCATCCGACAGGTATCAGCCCCAGCATTTT. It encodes CASSPSDRYQPQHF.

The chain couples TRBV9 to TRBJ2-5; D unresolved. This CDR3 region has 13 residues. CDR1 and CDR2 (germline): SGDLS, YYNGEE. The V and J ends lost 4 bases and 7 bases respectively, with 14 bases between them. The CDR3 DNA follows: TGTGCCAGCAGCCCCCGGAGCCCGGGGACCCAGTACTTC. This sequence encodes CASSPRSPGTQYF.

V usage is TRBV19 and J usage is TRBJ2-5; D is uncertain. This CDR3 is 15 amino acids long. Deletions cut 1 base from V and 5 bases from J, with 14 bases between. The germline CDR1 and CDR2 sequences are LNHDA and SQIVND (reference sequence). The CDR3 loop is CASSIGLKMLETQYF. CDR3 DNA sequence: TGTGCCAGTAGTATAGGTCTAAAGATGTTGGAGACCCAGTACTTC.

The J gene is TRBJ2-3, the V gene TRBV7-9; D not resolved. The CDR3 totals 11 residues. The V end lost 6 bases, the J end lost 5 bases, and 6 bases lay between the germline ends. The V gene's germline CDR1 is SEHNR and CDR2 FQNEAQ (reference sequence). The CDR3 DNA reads TGTGCCAGCAGGGCTGGAGATACGCAGTATTTT. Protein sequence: CASRAGDTQYF.

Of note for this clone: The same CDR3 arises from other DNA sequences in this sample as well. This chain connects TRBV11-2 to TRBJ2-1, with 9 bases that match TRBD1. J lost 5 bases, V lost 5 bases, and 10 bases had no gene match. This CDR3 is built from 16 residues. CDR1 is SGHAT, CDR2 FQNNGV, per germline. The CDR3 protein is CASSRPGQGPNNEQFF. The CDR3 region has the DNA TGTGCCAGCAGCCGACCCGGACAGGGGCCTAACAATGAGCAGTTCTTC.